The 18 T cell receptor beta chains given below trace back to one sample, sequenced in a study of beta chain features in type 1 diabetes. Expressed TCRB transcripts were sequenced because the entire RNA isolate underwent reverse transcription. Repertoires were generated with immunoSEQ multiplex PCR, while TCRdb's copy carries only in-frame clones and drops some. The data contain about 370,000 clones, about 15% of them seen just once; the ten biggest clones take up approximately 0.02%. The sequenced sample was naive CD4+ T cells from blood. These receptors were taken from a woman between 18 and 30 years old in good health.

The chain combines TRBV2 with TRBJ2-1, with D possibly TRBD1 on 5 matching bases. The germline V gene has CDR1 SNHLY and CDR2 FYNNEI. CDR3 length: 15 amino acids. V dropped 6 bases and J dropped 6 bases, with 18 bases sitting between them. The CDR3 here is CASRRGHSMGNEQFF. The CDR3 DNA sequence: TGTGCCAGCAGAAGGGGCCATTCTATGGGCAATGAGCAGTTCTTC.

This clone has a handful of counts. Other nucleotide sequences in the sample specify the same CDR3. The V gene is TRBV28, the J gene TRBJ1-1; D ambiguous. The germline V gene encodes CDR1 MDHEN and CDR2 SYDVKM. The CDR3 runs to 11 residues. Deletions cut 2 bases from V and 5 bases from J, with 3 bases between. The CDR3 coding sequence is TGTGCCAGCAGTTTAACAACTGAAGCTTTCTTT. Amino acids: CASSLTTEAFF.

There are a few counts of this clone. CDR3 sequence (DNA): TGCAGCGTTGTAATCCAGGGAAAGTACCAAGAGACCCAGTACTTC. The encoded protein is CSVVIQGKYQETQYF. This chain links TRBV29-1 with TRBJ2-5; tentatively, D is TRBD1 (5 bases). V was cut by 4 bases and J by 0 bases, with 15 bases left in between. This CDR3 is built from 15 residues. Germline V lookup: CDR1 SQVTM, CDR2 ANQGSEA.

This clone came up a few times. The genes are TRBV11-2 and TRBJ2-2, with 7 bases matching TRBD2. This CDR3 is 16 amino acids long. Germline CDR1 is SGHAT and CDR2 is FQNNGV. V gave up 5 bases and J gave up 3 bases; unmatched junction bases: 9. In nucleotides, the CDR3 is TGTGCCAGCAGCCGCGGGGGTGCGGGACACACCGGGGAGCTGTTTTTT. Translating gives CASSRGGAGHTGELFF.

This clone was detected only a few times. V and J are TRBV5-6 and TRBJ2-1, with TRBD1 as a possible D gene (5 bases). CDR3 size: 16 residues. V gave up 1 base and J gave up 4 bases, with 15 bases separating them. Germline loops: CDR1 SGHDT, CDR2 YYEEEE. CDR3 residues: CASSLFSTRQYNEQFF. CDR3 sequence (DNA): TGTGCCAGCAGCTTGTTCTCTACCCGACAGTACAATGAGCAGTTCTTC.

The chain couples TRBV7-2 to TRBJ1-1; tentatively, D is TRBD1 (5 bases). The CDR3 is made up of 14 amino acids. V was clipped by 2 bases and J by 5 bases, with 12 bases between them. The germline V gene encodes CDR1 SGHTA and CDR2 FQGNSA. The CDR3 DNA reads TGTGCCAGCAGCTTAAAAGGGGCGGCTACTGAAGCTTTCTTT. Its protein product is CASSLKGAATEAFF.

The J gene is TRBJ1-2, the V gene TRBV7-8, with TRBD1 matching over 7 bases. V shed 3 bases, J shed 4 bases, and the junction held 5 bases outside the gene matches. The length of the CDR3 is 14 residues. Germline loops: CDR1 SGHVS, CDR2 FQNEAQ. The CDR3 DNA reads as TGTGCCAGCAGCTTCGAGGGGGCGATCTATGGCTACACCTTC. Amino acids: CASSFEGAIYGYTF.

This clone was counted a few times. This sequence joins TRBV5-4 and TRBJ2-5; TRBD1 might be the D (5 bases). From germline, CDR1 is SGHNT and CDR2 YYREEE (reference sequence). Trimming shortened V by 3 bases and J by 1 base, and 13 bases separated the two germline ends. The CDR3 length is 15 residues. CDR3 sequence: CASSYDSGSQETQYF. In DNA form, the CDR3 reads TGTGCCAGCAGCTACGACAGTGGGTCCCAAGAGACCCAGTACTTC. Full variable domain (missing parts from reference TRBV5-4 and TRBJ2-5): ETGVTQSPTHLIKTRGQQVTLRCSSQSGHNTVSWYQQALGQGPQFIFQYYREEENGRGNFPPRFSGLQFPNYSSELNVNALELDDSALYLCASSYDSGSQETQYFGPGTRLLVL.

This clone appeared a few times. The chain is built from TRBV9 and TRBJ2-7; D may be TRBD2 (6 bases). CDR3 length: 15 amino acids. CDR1 is SGDLS, CDR2 YYNGEE, per germline. Trimming took 2 bases from V and 0 from J, leaving 12 bases between them. The CDR3 DNA is TGTGCCAGCAGCGTTAACTGGAGGGCCTCCTACGAGCAGTACTTC. Amino acid sequence: CASSVNWRASYEQYF.

This chain joins TRBV9 and TRBJ2-4; TRBD2 matches at 14 bases. Per germline, CDR1 SGDLS and CDR2 YYNGEE. J was trimmed by 9 bases and V by 3 bases; bases with no gene match: 11. The CDR3 is 17 amino acids. This CDR3 reads CASSDSPGLAGAAIQYF. CDR3 sequence (DNA): TGTGCCAGCAGCGACTCACCGGGACTAGCGGGAGCCGCCATTCAGTACTTC. The complete variable domain, with remaining parts taken from reference TRBV9 and TRBJ2-4, reads DSGVTQTPKHLITATGQRVTLRCSPRSGDLSVYWYQQSLDQGLQFLIQYYNGEERAKGNILERFSAQQFPDLHSELNLSSLELGDSALYFCASSDSPGLAGAAIQYFGAGTRLSVL.

The sample holds a few counts of this clone. The chain employs TRBV7-9 and TRBJ2-7; D possibly corresponds to TRBD2 (5 bases). The CDR3 is 16 amino acids. In germline, CDR1 is SEHNR, CDR2 FQNEAQ (reference sequence). Trimming took 1 base from V and 5 from J, leaving 18 bases between them. The CDR3 nucleotides read TGTGCCAGCAGCTTAGGAGCGAGGGTCTCTCGCGACGAGCAGTACTTC. The encoded protein is CASSLGARVSRDEQYF.

This clone was seen a few times. The V call is TRBV7-8, the J call TRBJ2-1; D is unresolved. Deletions cut 2 bases from V and 0 bases from J, with 8 bases between. Germline V gene lookup returns CDR1 SGHVS and CDR2 FQNEAQ. This CDR3 comprises 15 residues. CDR3 in DNA: TGTGCCAGCAGCTTAAACCCGAGCTCCTACAATGAGCAGTTCTTC. It is translated as CASSLNPSSYNEQFF.

This clone appeared a few times. One end of the junction is discordant with germline, which a read error may explain. The chain uses TRBV18 and TRBJ2-5; D unresolved. CDR1 KGHSH and CDR2 LQKENI come from the germline V gene. CDR3 size: 14 residues. The CDR3 protein is CASSPPLPRETQYF. The CDR3 region has the DNA TGTGCCAGCTCTCCACCCCTCCCCCGAGAGACCCAGTACTTC.

This clone has a handful of counts. Additional DNA sequences in this sample encode the identical CDR3. This chain joins TRBV9 and TRBJ2-1, with 7 bases identical to TRBD2. CDR1 and CDR2 from the germline V gene are SGDLS and YYNGEE. CDR3 size: 16 residues. V lost 0 bases and J lost 1; bases outside the gene matches: 4. CDR3 DNA: TGTGCCAGCAGCGTAGGGGGCGGGAGTTCCTACAATGAGCAGTTCTTC. Its translation is CASSVGGGSSYNEQFF.

This clone was counted only a few times. The chain joins TRBV7-2 to TRBJ2-2; D might be TRBD2 (5 bases). The CDR3 runs 13 residues. The germline V gene has CDR1 SGHTA and CDR2 FQGNSA. Trimming removed 5 bases from V and 6 bases from J, with 10 bases in between. In nucleotides, the CDR3 is TGTGCCAGCAGCGAGCGGTCGGCCGGGGAGCTGTTTTTT. Its translation is CASSERSAGELFF.

This clone was seen a handful of times. The rearrangement joins TRBV30 to TRBJ2-1, with TRBD2 matching 12 bases. Germline values: CDR1 GTSNPN, CDR2 SVGIG (reference sequence). This CDR3 is built from 18 residues. The trim removed 0 bases at V and 0 bases at J, leaving 6 bases unmatched. The CDR3 DNA reads as TGTGCCTGGAGTGTATCAAGGACTAGCGGGATCTCCTACAATGAGCAGTTCTTC. It is translated as CAWSVSRTSGISYNEQFF.

This chain connects TRBV6-5 to TRBJ2-2, with D maybe TRBD2 (5 bases). Trimming cost V 0 bases and J 3 bases, with 11 bases left between them. CDR3 length: 16 amino acids. Germline V gene data show CDR1 as MNHEY and CDR2 as SVGAGI. In DNA, the CDR3 is TGTGCCAGCAGTTACTCGGGGAGAGGGTACACCGGGGAGCTGTTTTTT. Encoded protein: CASSYSGRGYTGELFF.

This clone was counted a single time. V gene TRBV18 combines with J gene TRBJ2-3; 7 bases align to TRBD1. The CDR3 sequence is 15 residues long. V lost 0 bases, J lost 3 bases, and 3 bases stayed unmatched. Germline V gene sequence: CDR1 KGHSH, CDR2 LQKENI. The chain's CDR3 is CASSPPAGGTDTQYF. The CDR3 nucleotides are TGTGCCAGCTCACCACCGGCAGGGGGAACAGATACGCAGTATTTT. Complete variable domain (other parts from reference TRBV18 and TRBJ2-3): NAGVMQNPRHLVRRRGQEARLRCSPMKGHSHVYWYRQLPEEGLKFMVYLQKENIIDESGMPKERFSAEFPKEGPSILRIQQVVRGDSAAYFCASSPPAGGTDTQYFGPGTRLTVL.